These 11 T cell receptor beta chains share one sample of origin, sequenced in a study of regulatory T cells in long-lasting Graves disease. Arm-PCR with iRepertoire HTBI primers amplified the CDR3 regions for these TCR beta libraries. Each CDR3 protein gets one entry after TCRdb re-called the multiplex PCR reads with MiXCR. The sample holds hundreds of thousands of distinct CDR3 sequences; about 16% are singletons and the top ten take around 25%. Stated time point: newly diagnosed GD, antithyroid drugs for less than 3 months. RNA from PBMCs was the source of the TCR library. This sample also appeared in a second study, on T cells in Graves' hyperthyroidism and ophthalmopathy.

The material was peripheral blood mononuclear cells (PBMCs), obtained at new diagnosis, from a patient treated with antithyroid drugs. The receptors shown here come from a middle-aged woman with Graves disease.

CDR3 sequence reads: CASSYSLDSPLHF. CDR3 bases: TGTGCCAGCAGTTACTCATTGGATTCACCCCTCCACTTT. V and J are TRBV6-5 and TRBJ1-6; no definite D call. The CDR3 totals 13 residues. V shed 0 bases and J shed 8 bases, with 5 bases lying between them. Germline V gene lookup returns CDR1 MNHEY and CDR2 SVGAGI.

CDR3 coding DNA: TGCAGTGCTCGCATGGGGTGGCAGGGAGACAATGAGCAGTTCTTC. It specifies CSARMGWQGDNEQFF. The chain recombines TRBV20-1 with TRBJ2-1; D may match TRBD1 or TRBD2 (5 bases each). The CDR3 is 15 residues long. Trimming took off 5 bases at V and 5 bases at J, with 19 bases between the two ends. Germline loops: CDR1 DFQATT, CDR2 SNEGSKA (reference sequence).

This clonotype was seen a few times. The chain has TRBV7-3 and TRBJ2-2; D not certain. V lost 2 bases and J lost 0, with 4 bases in between. The CDR3 has 14 amino acids. The germline V gene has CDR1 SGHTA and CDR2 FQGTGA. CDR3 sequence: CASSLGSNTGELFF. As DNA, the CDR3 is TGTGCCAGCAGCTTAGGTTCGAACACCGGGGAGCTGTTTTTT. Looking up the rest from reference TRBV7-3 and TRBJ2-2 gives the full variable domain: GAGVSQTPSNKVTEKGKYVELRCDPISGHTALYWYRQSLGQGPEFLIYFQGTGAADDSGLPNDRFFAVRPEGSVSTLKIQRTERGDSAVYLCASSLGSNTGELFFGEGSRLTVL.

This chain links TRBV5-1 with TRBJ2-3, with D possibly matching TRBD2 (5 bases). Germline V CDR1 and CDR2: SGHRS, YFSETQ. The V end lost 4 bases, the J end lost 5 bases, and 11 bases lay between the germline ends. The CDR3 loop spans 13 amino acids. The CDR3 coding sequence is TGCGCCAGCAGCCGGAACGCGGGAGATACGCAGTATTTT. This sequence encodes CASSRNAGDTQYF.

This rearrangement joins TRBV28 to TRBJ1-6, with D maybe TRBD1 (6 bases). Trimming cost V 8 bases and J 10 bases, with 15 bases left between them. Germline values: CDR1 MDHEN, CDR2 SYDVKM. The CDR3 totals 13 residues. The CDR3 here is CASAVSGTSPLHF. CDR3 sequence (DNA): TGTGCCAGCGCCGTGTCAGGGACATCACCCCTCCACTTT.

The chain is built from TRBV12-5 and TRBJ2-7; D not certain. CDR3 size: 15 residues. Trimming cost V 0 bases and J 0 bases, with 9 bases left between them. Germline-derived CDR1 and CDR2 are LGHNT and FRNRAP. The CDR3 sequence: CASGLVQSFSYEQYF. As DNA, the CDR3 is TGTGCTAGTGGTTTGGTACAGAGTTTCTCCTACGAGCAGTACTTC.

This clonotype was seen repeatedly, ten times or more. Here the CDR3 DNA reads TGCGCCAGCAGCTTTCTTGGCCGCCGAACGGGTAATTCGGACTATGGCTACACCTTC. The encoded protein is CASSFLGRRTGNSDYGYTF. V usage is TRBV5-1 and J usage is TRBJ1-2; D gene uncertain. The CDR3 loop spans 19 amino acids. CDR1 is SGHRS and CDR2 is YFSETQ in the germline V gene. The V and J ends lost 2 bases and 3 bases respectively, with 26 bases between them.

The chain carries TRBV3-1 and TRBJ2-7; 11 bases are a match to TRBD2. V was clipped by 4 bases and J by 6 bases; unmatched bases: 2. The germline gives CDR1 LGHDT, CDR2 YNNKEL (reference sequence). The CDR3 has 13 residues. CDR3 nucleotides: TGTGCCAGCAGCCTACTAGCGGGGGTCGAGCAGTACTTC. Translating it yields CASSLLAGVEQYF.

V gene TRBV2 combines with J gene TRBJ2-7; D not resolved. The V end was cut by 8 bases, the J end by 5 bases, with 13 bases between. Germline values: CDR1 SNHLY, CDR2 FYNNEI. The CDR3 sequence is 12 residues long. The CDR3 reads CASSRDLDEQYF. CDR3 sequence (DNA): TGTGCCAGCTCGCGCGACCTTGACGAGCAGTACTTC.

The gene calls are TRBV19 and TRBJ2-2; 8 positions agree with TRBD1. This CDR3 has 16 amino acids. V lost 6 bases to trimming and J lost 6 bases; unmatched junction nucleotides: 12. Germline assignment: CDR1 LNHDA and CDR2 SQIVND (reference sequence). CDR3 in amino acids: CASRDMDRVGSGELFF. The CDR3, as DNA: TGTGCCAGTAGGGATATGGACAGGGTCGGGTCCGGGGAGCTGTTTTTT.

This clonotype was observed at least ten times. V is TRBV7-6 and J is TRBJ2-5, with D possibly TRBD1 on 6 matching bases. This CDR3 has 14 residues. The germline V gene encodes CDR1 SGHVS and CDR2 FNYEAQ. V lost 5 bases and J lost 5, with 15 bases in between. The CDR3 here is CASSNRAPGETQYF. CDR3 nucleotides: TGTGCCAGCAGCAACAGGGCCCCTGGGGAGACCCAGTACTTC.